The clone carrying this T cell receptor (beta chain) has just a few counts. Its target is unknown. The CDR3 has 16 amino acids. Germline V gives CDR1 WSHSY, CDR2 SAAADI. V lost 2 bases and J lost 4, with 16 bases in between. The data are from a study of cytomegalovirus exposure and HLA in healthy donors. In the PCR, 60 Vbeta and 13 Jbeta primers were used. The table came from immunoSEQ multiplex PCR; TCRdb's copy has only in-frame clones and leaves some out. The sample carries over 150,000 clones, less than 85% recorded once. Study conclusions and caveats: In an earlier analysis, productive rearrangement rates for most beta V segments clustered near 87% or 30%.

Specimen: PBMCs. The TCR originated in a man aged 35-49 years in good health and CMV-seronegative. The rearrangement joins TRBV10-2 to TRBJ2-3; D gene ambiguous. The CDR3 here is CASSERGIVWSDTQYF. The CDR3 coding sequence is TGCGCCAGCAGTGAGCGCGGAATAGTATGGTCAGATACGCAGTATTTT.